These T cell receptor beta chains were read from a single sample in a study of T-cell memory formation after mild COVID-19. A single record per CDR3 protein comes from TCRdb applying MiXCR to the 5' RACE reads. The sample includes 250,000 to 300,000 distinct CDR3 sequences, 15% of them seen just once. What was sequenced was PBMCs or a T cell subset sorted from them (not recorded which). These TCRs come from a young man who had mild COVID-19 (a few samples of this study predate the infection). Cell type and time point are not known. CDR3s leave out the opening cysteine and the closing phenylalanine or tryptophan. The order of the fields is D gene, CDR3 length, V gene, J gene, CDR3 protein. D genes are given only for firm matches.

NA,13,TRBV5-4,TRBJ2-1,ASSWGGQGPNEQF
NA,13,TRBV6-2/TRBV6-3,TRBJ2-7,ASSSPRQGPYEQY
NA,9,TRBV25-1,TRBJ1-2,ASSEYNGYT
NA,11,TRBV29-1,TRBJ1-2,SAERQGGVGYT
NA,11,TRBV6-1,TRBJ2-5,ASSALIQETQY
NA,13,TRBV5-1,TRBJ2-7,ASRPKIARLYEQY
NA,11,TRBV6-6,TRBJ2-2,ASRDSDPGELF
NA,9,TRBV7-2,TRBJ1-6,ASSAWGDHH
TRBD1,13,TRBV6-2/TRBV6-3,TRBJ2-7,ASSYLETGVNEQY
NA,12,TRBV15,TRBJ2-3,ATTEGPSQDTQY
TRBD2,13,TRBV7-3,TRBJ2-1,ASSLSPGGRNEQF
TRBD1,15,TRBV11-2,TRBJ1-1,ASSIRARDRGKSEAF
NA,10,TRBV7-9,TRBJ1-1,ASSYPGGVAF
NA,13,TRBV28,TRBJ1-5,ASSLWRRDNQPQH
TRBD1,12,TRBV20-1,TRBJ2-3,SARDDRGPDTQY
NA,12,TRBV7-9,TRBJ1-1,APKIWTGMDEAF
TRBD1,13,TRBV12-3/TRBV12-4,TRBJ2-5,ASSRTGGPQETQY
NA,15,TRBV6-5,TRBJ2-1,ASSSSRTADSYNEQF
NA,13,TRBV5-8,TRBJ2-3,ASSFSGALTDTQY
TRBD2,12,TRBV4-3,TRBJ2-7,ASSVGLAESEQY
TRBD2,15,TRBV7-2,TRBJ2-1,ASSLEVTSGGVREQF
NA,12,TRBV7-2,TRBJ2-7,ASSLGLSSYEQY
NA,14,TRBV4-1,TRBJ2-3,ASSPRRPSGADTQY
TRBD2,9,TRBV6-2/TRBV6-3,TRBJ2-1,ASSPGLVQF
TRBD2,13,TRBV4-1,TRBJ2-3,ASSFRGGGTDTQY
NA,15,TRBV7-6,TRBJ1-4,ASSQAAGPATNEKLF
NA,14,TRBV4-3,TRBJ2-3,ASSQDGLFSTDTQY
TRBD1,11,TRBV18,TRBJ2-1,ASSRDRASEQF
NA,11,TRBV7-9,TRBJ1-1,ASSLAGTTEAF
NA,17,TRBV7-8,TRBJ2-2,ASSLARGLGTANTGELF
TRBD1,12,TRBV5-6,TRBJ1-2,ASNLGQGNYGYT
NA,11,TRBV5-1,TRBJ2-2,ASSLAADGELF
NA,13,TRBV9,TRBJ2-1,ASSVAGHSVNEQF
NA,13,TRBV7-2,TRBJ2-5,ASSLGGAGKETQY
TRBD2,14,TRBV9,TRBJ2-5,ASSVRPSGAQETQY